One sample yielded the 29 T cell receptor beta chains listed below, sequenced in a study of shared clonotypes between healthy human individuals. Naive CD8 cells lacked CD45RO, underwent positive selection for CCR7 and left out terminally differentiated effector memory CD45RA+ cells. Assay: immunoSEQ multiplex PCR; the TCRdb copy retains only in-frame clones and omits some. The sample shows around 700,000 clones, approximately 90% of them seen only once. Source material: naive CD8+ T cells sorted from blood. All receptors come from a man younger than 45 in good health.

The chain employs TRBV18 and TRBJ1-1, with D maybe TRBD1 (5 bases). This CDR3 spans 13 amino acids. V gave up 0 bases and J gave up 8 bases, with 10 bases separating them. Germline assignment: CDR1 KGHSH and CDR2 LQKENI. The CDR3 loop is CASSPPQGGEAFF. The CDR3, as DNA: TGTGCCAGCTCACCACCCCAGGGTGGGGAAGCTTTCTTT.

The V gene is TRBV27, the J gene TRBJ2-1; 14 nucleotides align to TRBD2. From germline, CDR1 is MNHEY and CDR2 SMNVEV (reference sequence). The CDR3 sequence is 15 residues long. V lost 4 bases, J lost 9 bases, and 5 bases stayed unmatched. CDR3 sequence reads: CASSWGLAGAREQFF. CDR3 DNA sequence: TGTGCCAGCAGTTGGGGACTAGCGGGAGCTCGTGAGCAGTTCTTC.

V is TRBV4-2 and J is TRBJ2-7; D not certain. The ends were cut back, 0 bases at V and 3 bases at J, with 15 bases in the middle. This CDR3 has 16 amino acids. Germline V lookup: CDR1 LGHNA, CDR2 YNFKEQ. The CDR3 DNA reads as TGTGCCAGCAGCCAAGACGCCGAAACAAGTAACTACGAGCAGTACTTC. It codes for CASSQDAETSNYEQYF.

This clone was counted once. This chain connects TRBV7-9 to TRBJ2-1, with TRBD2 identical over 8 bases. CDR1 and CDR2 from the germline V gene are SEHNR and FQNEAQ (reference sequence). This CDR3 spans 17 amino acids. J lost 5 bases, V lost 5 bases, and 14 bases had no gene match. In DNA form, the CDR3 reads TGTGCCAGCAGCAGCCCCCACGTGATACTAGCGGACAATGAGCAGTTCTTC. It translates to CASSSPHVILADNEQFF.

The V gene is TRBV7-9, the J gene TRBJ2-7; 12 nucleotides match TRBD1. CDR3 size: 15 residues. Germline V gene data show CDR1 as SEHNR and CDR2 as FQNEAQ (reference sequence). Trimming at V came to 4 bases and at J to 6 bases, leaving 7 bases not matched to a gene. The CDR3 sequence is CASSSNRDRGREQYF. CDR3 bases: TGTGCCAGCAGCTCAAACCGGGACAGGGGGCGCGAGCAGTACTTC.

The table lists this clone with a count of one. Other DNA sequences in the sample encode the same CDR3. V usage is TRBV27 and J usage is TRBJ2-7, with D unresolved. CDR3 size: 11 residues. Germline V gene sequence: CDR1 MNHEY, CDR2 SMNVEV (reference sequence). Trimming took off 4 bases at V and 3 bases at J, with 4 bases between the two ends. In DNA, the CDR3 is TGTGCCAGCAGTTCTCGCTACGAGCAGTACTTC. Its protein is CASSSRYEQYF.

The chain is built from TRBV4-3 and TRBJ1-1, with 7 bases fitting TRBD1. V lost 0 bases and J lost 10; bases outside the gene matches: 8. The CDR3 covers 14 residues. Per the germline V gene, CDR1 is LGHNA and CDR2 is YSLEER. The CDR3 is CASSQDAQGYRAFF. Here the CDR3 DNA reads TGCGCCAGCAGCCAAGACGCACAGGGGTATCGAGCTTTCTTT.

This clone was observed once. The CDR3 bases are TGTGCCAGCAGCGAGGGGTCGAACACAGATACGCAGTATTTT. Translating it yields CASSEGSNTDTQYF. J is TRBJ2-3 and V is TRBV9, with D perhaps matching TRBD1 (5 bases). This CDR3 spans 14 amino acids. The germline gives CDR1 SGDLS, CDR2 YYNGEE. Between the trimmed V and J ends, which lost 3 bases and 2 bases, there was a span of 10 bases. The full variable domain, completed using reference TRBV9 and TRBJ2-3, is DSGVTQTPKHLITATGQRVTLRCSPRSGDLSVYWYQQSLDQGLQFLIQYYNGEERAKGNILERFSAQQFPDLHSELNLSSLELGDSALYFCASSEGSNTDTQYFGPGTRLTVL.

The chain has TRBV10-2 and TRBJ2-2; D remains unclear. From germline, CDR1 is WSHSY and CDR2 SAAADI. V was pared by 3 bases and J by 6 bases, with 14 bases between. This CDR3 spans 15 amino acids. The CDR3: CASSELELGPGELFF. For the CDR3, the DNA is TGCGCCAGCAGTGAACTGGAATTGGGCCCCGGGGAGCTGTTTTTT.

The genes are TRBV27 and TRBJ2-1, with 11 bases aligning to TRBD2. Germline CDR1 MNHEY, CDR2 SMNVEV (reference sequence). Trimming removed 5 bases from V and 9 bases from J; junction bases left unmatched: 9. This CDR3 comprises 15 residues. The chain's CDR3 is CASSLTSGVAGEQFF. CDR3 DNA sequence: TGTGCCAGCAGTCTGACTAGCGGGGTTGCGGGTGAGCAGTTCTTC.

This clone was counted a single time. This chain connects TRBV28 to TRBJ2-1; 7 bases agree with TRBD1. With 6 bases clipped from V and 3 bases from J, the junction kept 5 bases outside the gene matches. The CDR3 extends over 14 amino acids. CDR1 is MDHEN, CDR2 SYDVKM, per germline. The CDR3 here is CASRSGTVYNEQFF. The DNA for the CDR3 is TGTGCCAGCAGATCCGGGACAGTCTACAATGAGCAGTTCTTC.

The rearrangement uses TRBV19 and TRBJ2-5, with D unresolved. Trimming took 7 bases from V and 2 from J, leaving 17 bases between them. The germline V gene has CDR1 LNHDA and CDR2 SQIVND (reference sequence). This CDR3 has 15 amino acids. The CDR3 sequence is CASKKGWAVQETQYF. The CDR3 DNA reads as TGTGCCAGTAAAAAAGGATGGGCAGTACAAGAGACCCAGTACTTC.

With respect to this clone: Other DNA sequences from this sample encode an identical CDR3 as well. The chain links TRBV5-4 to TRBJ2-7; D remains unclear. V was cut by 1 base and J by 0 bases, with 5 bases left in between. Germline loops: CDR1 SGHNT, CDR2 YYREEE (reference sequence). The CDR3 length is 13 residues. This CDR3 is CASSLLGSYEQYF. DNA of the CDR3: TGTGCCAGCAGCTTGTTGGGCTCCTACGAGCAGTACTTC.

This chain joins TRBV5-6 and TRBJ1-5, with D uncertain. V was clipped by 4 bases and J by 0 bases, with 11 bases between them. The V gene's germline CDR1 is SGHDT and CDR2 YYEEEE. This CDR3 contains 15 residues. The CDR3 protein is CASSLLGHSNQPQHF. CDR3 nucleotide sequence: TGTGCCAGCAGCCTCCTTGGTCATAGCAATCAGCCCCAGCATTTT.

The rearrangement links TRBV15 to TRBJ2-1; 9 bases match TRBD2. V lost 4 bases to trimming and J lost 3 bases; unmatched junction nucleotides: 7. This CDR3 region has 16 residues. Looked up from germline, CDR1 is LNHNV and CDR2 is YYDKDF (reference sequence). The CDR3 loop reads CATSTMTSGNYNEQFF. The CDR3 nucleotides are TGTGCCACCAGCACGATGACTAGCGGAAACTACAATGAGCAGTTCTTC. The whole variable domain, filled in from reference TRBV15 and TRBJ2-1, reads DAMVIQNPRYQVTQFGKPVTLSCSQTLNHNVMYWYQQKSSQAPKLLFHYYDKDFNNEADTPDNFQSRRPNTSFCFLDIRSPGLGDTAMYLCATSTMTSGNYNEQFFGPGTRLTVL.

The J gene is TRBJ2-5, the V gene TRBV29-1, with D perhaps matching TRBD1 or TRBD2 (5 bases each). This CDR3 contains 14 residues. V dropped 1 base and J dropped 3 bases, with 12 bases sitting between them. Germline V gives CDR1 SQVTM, CDR2 ANQGSEA. CDR3 DNA: TGCAGCGTTGAAGTGATAGCGACAGAAGAGACCCAGTACTTC. Protein product: CSVEVIATEETQYF.

V and J are TRBV7-9 and TRBJ1-1; possibly TRBD1 for D (5 bases). The CDR3 has 14 residues. Trimming left V 5 bases short and J 1 base short, with 11 bases between. From germline, CDR1 is SEHNR and CDR2 FQNEAQ (reference sequence). The CDR3 coding sequence is TGTGCCAGCAGCCTCGGACAAACGAACACTGAAGCTTTCTTT. This gives the protein CASSLGQTNTEAFF.

V and J are TRBV5-1 and TRBJ2-2, with D tentatively TRBD1 or TRBD2 (6 bases each). The CDR3 loop spans 15 amino acids. The germline V gene has CDR1 SGHRS and CDR2 YFSETQ. The germline V and J ends were trimmed by 6 bases and 6 bases, with 18 bases remaining between them. This CDR3 reads CASMAAEGGSGELFF. The DNA for the CDR3 is TGCGCCAGCATGGCAGCCGAGGGGGGCTCCGGGGAGCTGTTTTTT. Full variable domain (remainder filled in from reference TRBV5-1 and TRBJ2-2): KAGVTQTPRYLIKTRGQQVTLSCSPISGHRSVSWYQQTPGQGLQFLFEYFSETQRNKGNFPGRFSGRQFSNSRSEMNVSTLELGDSALYLCASMAAEGGSGELFFGEGSRLTVL.

The chain uses TRBV18 and TRBJ1-1; the D gene is possibly TRBD1 (6 bases). Germline V gene lookup returns CDR1 KGHSH and CDR2 LQKENI. This CDR3 comprises 15 residues. V gave up 0 bases and J gave up 0 bases, with 8 bases separating them. CDR3 in amino acids: CASSPPGALNTEAFF. In nucleotides, the CDR3 is TGTGCCAGCTCACCACCGGGGGCTTTGAACACTGAAGCTTTCTTT.

V usage is TRBV6-5 and J usage is TRBJ2-7, with 8 nucleotides matching TRBD2. The CDR3 contains 14 residues. The germline V gene has CDR1 MNHEY and CDR2 SVGAGI. J lost 4 bases, V lost 1 base, and 3 bases had no gene match. The DNA for the CDR3 is TGTGCCAGCAGTTACTTAGCGGGAAAGTACGAGCAGTACTTC. Protein sequence: CASSYLAGKYEQYF.

This rearrangement joins TRBV10-1 to TRBJ2-3; either TRBD1 or TRBD2 may supply D (5 bases each). Deletions cut 0 bases from V and 2 bases from J, with 9 bases between. CDR1 is WNHNN and CDR2 is SYGVQD in the germline V gene (reference sequence). The CDR3 runs to 15 residues. CDR3 DNA sequence: TGCGCCAGCAGTGAGTCGGGGGTATCCACAGATACGCAGTATTTT. It encodes CASSESGVSTDTQYF.

This clone came up once. The rearrangement uses TRBV4-1 and TRBJ1-5; possible D gene TRBD1, 6 bases. Trimming removed 1 base at V and 6 bases at J, with 10 bases between. Germline CDR1 is MGHRA and CDR2 is YSYEKL. The CDR3 contains 14 residues. The CDR3 loop is CASSQATTGQPQHF. The CDR3 nucleotides are TGCGCCAGCAGCCAAGCTACGACAGGTCAGCCCCAGCATTTT.

Written as DNA, the CDR3 is TGTGCCAGCAGTACCGGGACAGACTTCTACGAGCAGTACTTC. Amino acids: CASSTGTDFYEQYF. V gene TRBV27 combines with J gene TRBJ2-7; TRBD1 matches 7 bases. Germline V lookup: CDR1 MNHEY, CDR2 SMNVEV (reference sequence). The CDR3 contains 14 residues. V was pared by 5 bases and J by 3 bases, with 7 bases of the junction left unmatched.

The chain combines TRBV9 with TRBJ2-1; D may correspond to TRBD1 or TRBD2 (5 bases each). The CDR3 is 13 amino acids. Trimming shortened V by 3 bases and J by 5 bases, and 9 bases separated the two germline ends. The germline CDR1 and CDR2 sequences are SGDLS and YYNGEE. The CDR3 region is CASSAGTHNEQFF. The CDR3 DNA reads as TGTGCCAGCAGCGCCGGGACCCACAATGAGCAGTTCTTC. Complete variable domain (other parts from reference TRBV9 and TRBJ2-1): DSGVTQTPKHLITATGQRVTLRCSPRSGDLSVYWYQQSLDQGLQFLIQYYNGEERAKGNILERFSAQQFPDLHSELNLSSLELGDSALYFCASSAGTHNEQFFGPGTRLTVL.

In regard to this clone: This may be a read error, as it is one base from a much larger clone. Other DNA sequences in the sample encode the same CDR3. The chain has TRBV28 and TRBJ2-7; D gene ambiguous. V lost 3 bases, J lost 3 bases, and 6 bases lay in between. CDR3 length equals 12 residues. Looked up from germline, CDR1 is MDHEN and CDR2 is SYDVKM. CDR3 coding DNA: TGTGCCAGCAGTTTGTACGACTACGAGCAGTACTTC. Its protein product is CASSLYDYEQYF.

CDR3 DNA sequence: TGTGCCAGCAGCTTGGGGGGGGTCGGCCAGACCCAGTACTTC. Residues: CASSLGGVGQTQYF. The chain uses TRBV5-6 and TRBJ2-5; tentatively, D is TRBD2 (6 bases). CDR3 size: 14 residues. The germline V gene has CDR1 SGHDT and CDR2 YYEEEE. V was trimmed by 0 bases and J by 6 bases, leaving 12 bases between them. Combining the CDR3 with reference TRBV5-6 and TRBJ2-5 gives the whole variable domain DAGVTQSPTHLIKTRGQQVTLRCSPKSGHDTVSWYQQALGQGPQFIFQYYEEEERQRGNFPDRFSGHQFPNYSSELNVNALLLGDSALYLCASSLGGVGQTQYFGPGTRLLVL.

The chain couples TRBV5-1 to TRBJ1-2; TRBD1 matches at 7 bases. Germline V gives CDR1 SGHRS, CDR2 YFSETQ. The CDR3 has 19 residues. With V trimmed by 3 bases and J by 0 bases, 17 bases remained unmatched. The CDR3, as DNA: TGCGCCAGCAGCTCCAAAATCAAGCCGGGACAGAGTTCTAACTATGGCTACACCTTC. Its translation is CASSSKIKPGQSSNYGYTF.

V usage is TRBV4-3 and J usage is TRBJ2-3; D is ambiguous. Germline V gene data show CDR1 as LGHNA and CDR2 as YSLEER. There are 12 residues in the CDR3. The ends were cut back, 1 base at V and 6 bases at J, with 5 bases in the middle. The DNA for the CDR3 is TGCGCCAGCAGCCAAGGGTGGGATACGCAGTATTTT. Amino acids: CASSQGWDTQYF.

The rearrangement links TRBV12-5 to TRBJ2-2; TRBD2 agrees at 10 bases. Trimming took 8 bases from V and 8 from J; bases not matched to a gene: 11. Germline-derived CDR1 and CDR2 are LGHNT and FRNRAP. CDR3 length equals 15 residues. Here the CDR3 reads CASSISGRALGELFF. DNA of the CDR3: TGTGCTAGTTCGATCAGCGGGAGGGCCCTGGGGGAGCTGTTTTTT.